The source of this T cell receptor (beta chain) is a study of tumor-infiltrating lymphocytes in primary liver carcinoma. Background on the study: Recorded tumor stage was T1-T3 N0M0, with diameters of roughly 4.2 to 10 cm.

Notes on the study in general: Tumor samples exhibited a significantly greater top-250-clone fraction than blood samples (p = 0.039).

With roughly 540 ng total RNA as template and a constant-region primer, TCR beta cDNA was made. Each TCR beta library was derived from three nested multiplex PCR rounds that employed slightly modified ARM-PCR. Running roughly 10 cycles apiece, the first two PCR rounds relied on TRBV1-TRBV30 forward primers together with a C-beta reverse primer. In TCRdb, the multiplex PCR reads were re-called with MiXCR into one record per CDR3 protein. The sample includes about 200,000 distinct CDR3 sequences, less than 75% of them seen just once. Blood RNA was derived from unsorted whole blood, and germline DNA was extracted too. Comment on this clonotype: The antigen is undetermined. The junction and the germline gene differ at one end; a read error may be behind it.

The germline V gene has CDR1 SGHAT and CDR2 FQNNGV. This CDR3 is built from 17 residues. The clonotype was recovered from a woman aged 55-70 years with primary liver carcinoma and hepatitis B virus infection. Sequenced sample: peripheral blood. V and J are TRBV11-2 and TRBJ2-7, with 7 nucleotides matching TRBD1. DNA for the CDR3: TGTGCCAACAGCTTAGATCTTTATCGGTCAGGGGGAGACGAGCAGCACTTC. Amino acids: CANSLDLYRSGGDEQHF.